What follows is one T cell receptor beta chain and its context. The entry originates in a study of cytomegalovirus exposure and HLA in healthy donors. Primers: 60 Vbeta forward and 13 Jbeta reverse. Sequencing was performed with immunoSEQ multiplex PCR; in TCRdb, only in-frame clones are kept and a portion is missing. The sample shows under 130,000 clones, roughly three quarters of them seen only once. The CDR3 runs 15 residues. J gave up 5 bases and V 4 bases, and 8 bases lay outside the gene matches. Germline values: CDR1 SGHNT, CDR2 YYREEE (reference sequence). V and J are TRBV5-4 and TRBJ2-5; 10 positions match TRBD2. Sequencing was performed on PBMCs. The TCR comes from a man aged 40-50 years in good health and CMV-seronegative. In DNA form, the CDR3 reads TGTGCCAGCAGCAGGCCTAGCGGGAGTGGGGAGACCCAGTACTTC. Its protein product is CASSRPSGSGETQYF.